The entry below gives a single TCR beta chain sequence along with its context. This sample is part of a study of T-cell reconstitution after alpha-beta-depleted transplantation in children. TCRbeta library construction was performed incorporating unique molecular identifiers. In TCRdb, the PCR reads were re-called with MiXCR into one record per CDR3 protein. The sample contains fewer than 400,000 distinct CDR3 sequences, roughly 25% of which appear only once. Trimming took 2 bases from V and 0 from J, leaving 14 bases between them. Germline CDR1 is SGHTA and CDR2 is FQGTGA. There are 16 residues in the CDR3.

This chain connects TRBV7-3 to TRBJ2-7, with D tentatively TRBD1 or TRBD2 (6 bases each). The clonotype was recovered from a male patient between 10 and 17 years old who had a stem cell transplant for acute lymphoblastic leukemia, so the T cells may come from the graft donor. Sequences were derived from PBMCs, mostly from graft donor cells, sampled 180 days after TCRalphabeta/CD19-depleted stem cell transplant. CDR3 in DNA: TGTGCCAGCAGCTTAGAGGGGGGCCTGAGCTCCTACGAGCAGTACTTC. It yields the protein CASSLEGGLSSYEQYF.